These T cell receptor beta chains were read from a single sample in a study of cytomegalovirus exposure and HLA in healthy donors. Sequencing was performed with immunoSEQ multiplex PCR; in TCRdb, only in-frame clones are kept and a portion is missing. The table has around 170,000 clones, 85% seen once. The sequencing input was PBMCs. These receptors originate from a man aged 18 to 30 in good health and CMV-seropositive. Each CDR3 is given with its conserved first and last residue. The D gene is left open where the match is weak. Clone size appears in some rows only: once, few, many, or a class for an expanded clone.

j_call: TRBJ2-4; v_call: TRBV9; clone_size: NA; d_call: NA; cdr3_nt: TGTGCCAGCAGTATTGGACAGGCCAAAAACATTCAGTACTTC; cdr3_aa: CASSIGQAKNIQYF
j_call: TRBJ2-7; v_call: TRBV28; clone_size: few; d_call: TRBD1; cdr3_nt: TGTGCCAGCAGTTTGGAACAGGGGCCCCACGAGCAGTACTTC; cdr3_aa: CASSLEQGPHEQYF
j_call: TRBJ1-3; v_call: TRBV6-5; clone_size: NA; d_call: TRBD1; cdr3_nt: TGTGCCAGCAGGGCAGGGGGCACTAGTGGAAACACCATATATTTT; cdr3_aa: CASRAGGTSGNTIYF
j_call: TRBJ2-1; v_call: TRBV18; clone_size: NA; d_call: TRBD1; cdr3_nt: TGTGCCAGCTCCGGGACAGGGGCGTACAATGAGCAGTTCTTC; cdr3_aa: CASSGTGAYNEQFF
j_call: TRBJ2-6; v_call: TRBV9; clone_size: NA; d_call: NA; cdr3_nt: TGTGCCAGCAGCGTAGATGTTGTTGGGGGCGCACCCGGGGCCAACGTCCTGACTTTC; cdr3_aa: CASSVDVVGGAPGANVLTF
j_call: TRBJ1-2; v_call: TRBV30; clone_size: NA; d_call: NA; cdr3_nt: TGTGCCTGGAGTGTGACAGGTGGCGATGACTACACCTTC; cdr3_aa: CAWSVTGGDDYTF
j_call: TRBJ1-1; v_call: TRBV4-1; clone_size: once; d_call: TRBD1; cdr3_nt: TGCGCCAGCAGCCATCTCCCTGGACAGGGGCGAGATGACACTGAAGCTTTCTTT; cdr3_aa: CASSHLPGQGRDDTEAFF
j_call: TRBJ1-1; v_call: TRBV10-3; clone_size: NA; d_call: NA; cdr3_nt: TGTGCCATCAGTGGAGTGGGGGCGAACACTGAAGCTTTCTTT; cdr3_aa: CAISGVGANTEAFF
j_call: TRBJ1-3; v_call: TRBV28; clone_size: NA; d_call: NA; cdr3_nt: TGTGCCAGCAGTCCTCGGGGGGGTGACGGAAACACCATATATTTT; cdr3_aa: CASSPRGGDGNTIYF
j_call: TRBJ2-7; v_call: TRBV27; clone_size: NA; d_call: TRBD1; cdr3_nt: TGTGCCAGCAGTTTATACGAGGGGGCTGGGGAGCAGTACTTC; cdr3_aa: CASSLYEGAGEQYF
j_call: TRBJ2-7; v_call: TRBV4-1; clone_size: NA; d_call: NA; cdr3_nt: TGCGCCAGCAGCCAAGGACTAGCCTACGAGCAGTACTTC; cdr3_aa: CASSQGLAYEQYF
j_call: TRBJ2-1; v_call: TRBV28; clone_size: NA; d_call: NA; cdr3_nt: TGTGCCAGCAGTCCCCAGTCCAGGGTTTTTGATGAGCAGTTCTTC; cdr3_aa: CASSPQSRVFDEQFF
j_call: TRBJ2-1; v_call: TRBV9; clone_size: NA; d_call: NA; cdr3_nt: TGTGCCAGCAACAGGGGGGGCAGGACAAATGAGCAGTTCTTC; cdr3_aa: CASNRGGRTNEQFF
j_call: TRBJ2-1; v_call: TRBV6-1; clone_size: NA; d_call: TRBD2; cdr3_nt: TGTGCCAGCAGTGAAGCTCTAGCGGGTAGGGGGGATGAGCAGTTCTTC; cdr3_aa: CASSEALAGRGDEQFF
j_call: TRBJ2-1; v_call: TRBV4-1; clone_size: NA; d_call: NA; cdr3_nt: TGCGCCAGCAGCCAAGAAGGTTCCCAGGGCTACAATGAGCAGTTCTTC; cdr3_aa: CASSQEGSQGYNEQFF
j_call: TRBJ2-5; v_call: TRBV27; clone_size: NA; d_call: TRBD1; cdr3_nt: TGTGCCAGCAGCGGGGACAGTGACCTGGAGACCCAGTACTTC; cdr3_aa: CASSGDSDLETQYF
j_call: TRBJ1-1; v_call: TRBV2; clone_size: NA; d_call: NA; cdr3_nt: TGTGCCAGCAGTGAGAGCGAAATGAACACTGAAGCTTTCTTT; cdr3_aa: CASSESEMNTEAFF
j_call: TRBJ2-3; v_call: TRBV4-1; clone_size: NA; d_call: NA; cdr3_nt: TGCGCCAGCAGCCAAGGGACCAGAAGAGGGGATACGCAGTATTTT; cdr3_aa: CASSQGTRRGDTQYF
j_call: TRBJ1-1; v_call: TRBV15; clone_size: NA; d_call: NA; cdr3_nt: TGTGCCACCAGCAGATACACAGGGAACACTGAAGCTTTCTTT; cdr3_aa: CATSRYTGNTEAFF
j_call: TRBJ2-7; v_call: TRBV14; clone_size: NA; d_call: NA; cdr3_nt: TGTGCCAGCAGCCAAGTAGCGCCCTCCTACGAGCAGTACTTC; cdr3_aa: CASSQVAPSYEQYF
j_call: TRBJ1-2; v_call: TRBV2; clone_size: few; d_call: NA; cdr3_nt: TGTGCCAGCCGACACAGGGACTATGGCTACACCTTC; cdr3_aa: CASRHRDYGYTF
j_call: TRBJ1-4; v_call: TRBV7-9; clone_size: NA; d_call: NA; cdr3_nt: TGTGCCAGCAGCTTTGGACACGTTGATGAAAAACTGTTTTTT; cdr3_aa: CASSFGHVDEKLFF
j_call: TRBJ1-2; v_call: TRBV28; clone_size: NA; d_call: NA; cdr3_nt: TGTGCCAGCAGTTCCAACAGCTATGGCTACACCTTC; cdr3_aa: CASSSNSYGYTF
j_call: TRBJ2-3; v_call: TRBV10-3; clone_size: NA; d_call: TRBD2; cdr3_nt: TGTGCCATCAGCGGGACTAGCGGGGGGGCGGGCCCAGATACGCAGTATTTT; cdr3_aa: CAISGTSGGAGPDTQYF
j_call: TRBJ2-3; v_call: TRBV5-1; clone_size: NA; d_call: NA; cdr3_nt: TGCGCCAGCAGCTTGGCCAGGACTCATAACACAGATACGCAGTATTTT; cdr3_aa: CASSLARTHNTDTQYF
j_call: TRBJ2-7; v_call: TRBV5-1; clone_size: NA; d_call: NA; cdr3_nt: TGCGCCAGCAGCTTGGCCGAGGAGCAGTACTTC; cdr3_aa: CASSLAEEQYF
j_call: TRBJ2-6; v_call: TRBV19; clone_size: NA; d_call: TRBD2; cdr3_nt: TGTGCCAGTAGTACAATGGGGACTATCTTGTCTGGGGCCAACGTCCTGACTTTC; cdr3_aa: CASSTMGTILSGANVLTF
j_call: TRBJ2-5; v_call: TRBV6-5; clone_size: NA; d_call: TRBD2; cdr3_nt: TGTGCCAGCACCCCGGGACTAGCGGGGCAAGAGACCCAGTACTTC; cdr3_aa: CASTPGLAGQETQYF
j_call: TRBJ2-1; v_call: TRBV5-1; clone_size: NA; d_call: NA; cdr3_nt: TGCGCCAGCAGCTTGTCTGGCTTCGGGTACAATGAGCAGTTCTTC; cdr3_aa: CASSLSGFGYNEQFF
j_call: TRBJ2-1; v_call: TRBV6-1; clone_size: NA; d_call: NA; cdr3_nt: TGTGCCAGCAGTGAAATGGGCAGTGGTTACGGTGAGCAGTTCTTC; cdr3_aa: CASSEMGSGYGEQFF
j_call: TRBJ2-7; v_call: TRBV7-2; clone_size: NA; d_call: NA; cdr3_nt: TGTGCCAGCAGCCCCGGGACTGGGGCCTACGAGCAGTACTTC; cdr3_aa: CASSPGTGAYEQYF
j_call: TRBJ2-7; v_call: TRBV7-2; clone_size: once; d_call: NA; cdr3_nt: TGTGCCAGCAGCTCCCGGGTTAGCTCCTACGAGCAGTACTTC; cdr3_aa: CASSSRVSSYEQYF
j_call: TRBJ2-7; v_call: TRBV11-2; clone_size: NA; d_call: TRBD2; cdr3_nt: TGTGCCAGCAGCTTAGCGGGAGGTGCCTCCGAGCAGTACTTC; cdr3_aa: CASSLAGGASEQYF
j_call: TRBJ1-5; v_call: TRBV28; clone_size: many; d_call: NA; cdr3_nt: TGTGCCAGCAAATCCGGGGGAGTCGGCAATCAGCCCCAGCATTTT; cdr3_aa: CASKSGGVGNQPQHF
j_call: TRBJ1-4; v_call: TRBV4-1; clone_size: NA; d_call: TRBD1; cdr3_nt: TGCGCCAGCGCACAGGGGGTATGGACTAATGAAAAACTGTTTTTT; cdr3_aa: CASAQGVWTNEKLFF
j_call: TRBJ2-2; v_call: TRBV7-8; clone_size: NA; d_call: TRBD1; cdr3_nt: TGTGCCAGCAGCTTAGCAGGGACAGCATACACCGGGGAGCTGTTTTTT; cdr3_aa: CASSLAGTAYTGELFF
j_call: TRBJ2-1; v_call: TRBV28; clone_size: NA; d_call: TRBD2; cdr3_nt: TGTGCCAGCAGATCTAGCTCTAGCGGGAGGGCGGCGCGGTTCTTC; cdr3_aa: CASRSSSSGRAARFF
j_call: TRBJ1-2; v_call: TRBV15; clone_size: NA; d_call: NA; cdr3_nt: TGTGCCACCAGTGCCAGTGAGGGCCTTAACTATGGCTACACCTTC; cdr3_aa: CATSASEGLNYGYTF
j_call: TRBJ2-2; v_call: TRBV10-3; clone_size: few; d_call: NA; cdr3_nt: TGTGCCATCAGGGAAGGAACAGGGTCCGGGGAGCTGTTTTTT; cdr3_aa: CAIREGTGSGELFF
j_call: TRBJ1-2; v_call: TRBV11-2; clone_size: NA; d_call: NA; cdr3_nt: TGTGCCAGCAGGTCCATACAGGGCTCGGGGAACTATGGCTACACCTTC; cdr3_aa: CASRSIQGSGNYGYTF
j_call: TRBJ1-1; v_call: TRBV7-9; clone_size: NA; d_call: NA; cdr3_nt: TGTGCCAGCAGCTCGGGGGGCACTGAAGCTTTCTTT; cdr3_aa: CASSSGGTEAFF
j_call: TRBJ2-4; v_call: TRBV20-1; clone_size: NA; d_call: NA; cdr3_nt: TGCAGTGCTCCATACGGAAACATTCAGTACTTC; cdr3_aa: CSAPYGNIQYF
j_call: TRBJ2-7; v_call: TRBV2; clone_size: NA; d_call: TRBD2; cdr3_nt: TGTGCCAGCAGTGATCCCGGGACTAGCGGGGGCTACGAGCAGTACTTC; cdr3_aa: CASSDPGTSGGYEQYF
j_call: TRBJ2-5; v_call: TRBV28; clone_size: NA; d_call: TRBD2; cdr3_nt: TGTGCCAGCTCACCACTTAGCGGGGAAGAGACCCAGTACTTC; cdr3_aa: CASSPLSGEETQYF
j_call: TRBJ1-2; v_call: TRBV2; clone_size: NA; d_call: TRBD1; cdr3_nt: TGTGCCAGCAGGGGACAGGCCCGGGACTATGGCTACACCTTC; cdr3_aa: CASRGQARDYGYTF
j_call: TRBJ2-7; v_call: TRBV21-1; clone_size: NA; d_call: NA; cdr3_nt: TGTGCCAGCAGCGGAGGACTAGCGGGGGGCCTGAGCTCCTACGAGCAGTACTTC; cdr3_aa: CASSGGLAGGLSSYEQYF
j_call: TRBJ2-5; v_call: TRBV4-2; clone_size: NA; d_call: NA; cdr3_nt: TGTGCCAGCAGCCAACGGGGGCAGGGGGGAGAGACCCAGTACTTC; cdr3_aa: CASSQRGQGGETQYF
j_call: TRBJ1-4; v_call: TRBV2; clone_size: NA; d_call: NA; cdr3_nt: TGTGCCAGCAGTGAATCCTGGCAGAATAATGAAAAACTGTTTTTT; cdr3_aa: CASSESWQNNEKLFF
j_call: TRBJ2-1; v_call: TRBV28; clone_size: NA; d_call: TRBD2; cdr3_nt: TGTGCCAGCAGCGGGATAACCGGGGCTAGCGGGGGGGTTTACAATGAGCAGTTCTTC; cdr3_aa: CASSGITGASGGVYNEQFF
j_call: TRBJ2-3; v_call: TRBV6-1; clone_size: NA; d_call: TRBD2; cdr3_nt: TGTGCCAGCAGTGAAGGGACTAGCGGGAGTGATACGCAGTATTTT; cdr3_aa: CASSEGTSGSDTQYF
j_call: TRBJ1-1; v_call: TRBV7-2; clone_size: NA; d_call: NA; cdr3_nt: TGTGCCAGCAGGCGGGGGGGACCGAACACTGAAGCTTTCTTT; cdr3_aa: CASRRGGPNTEAFF
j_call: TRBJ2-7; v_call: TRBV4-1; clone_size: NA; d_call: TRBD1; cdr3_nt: TGCGCCAGCAGCCTTTTAAGACAGGGCCCTTACGAGCAGTACTTC; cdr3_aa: CASSLLRQGPYEQYF
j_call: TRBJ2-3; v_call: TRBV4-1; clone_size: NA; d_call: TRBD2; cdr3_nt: TGCGCCAGCAGCCAAGTTGCTAGCGGGTATGATACGCAGTATTTT; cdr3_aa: CASSQVASGYDTQYF
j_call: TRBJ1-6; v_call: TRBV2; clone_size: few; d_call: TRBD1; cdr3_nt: TGTGCCAGCAGTTTGGACAGGGAAAGACCCCTCCACTTT; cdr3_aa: CASSLDRERPLHF